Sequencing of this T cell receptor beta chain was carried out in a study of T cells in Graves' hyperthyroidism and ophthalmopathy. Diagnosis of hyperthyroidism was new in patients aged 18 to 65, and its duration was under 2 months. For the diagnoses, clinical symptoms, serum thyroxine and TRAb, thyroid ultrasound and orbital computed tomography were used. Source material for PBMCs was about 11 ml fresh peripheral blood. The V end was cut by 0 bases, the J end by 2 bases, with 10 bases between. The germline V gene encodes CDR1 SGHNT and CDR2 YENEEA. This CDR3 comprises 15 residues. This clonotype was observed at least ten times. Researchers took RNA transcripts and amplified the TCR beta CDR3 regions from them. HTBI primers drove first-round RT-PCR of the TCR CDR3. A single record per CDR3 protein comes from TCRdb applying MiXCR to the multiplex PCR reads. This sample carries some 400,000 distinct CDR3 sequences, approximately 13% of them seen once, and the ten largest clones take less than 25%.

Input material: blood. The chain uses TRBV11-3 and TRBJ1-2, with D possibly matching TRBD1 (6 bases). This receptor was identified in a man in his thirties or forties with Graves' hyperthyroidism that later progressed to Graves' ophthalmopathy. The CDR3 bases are TGTGCCAGCAGCTTAGAGGGGGCCTCAAACTATGGCTACACCTTC. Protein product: CASSLEGASNYGYTF.